This T cell receptor beta chain was sequenced in a study of T cell changes during pregnancy in multiple sclerosis. This clone was seen once. Using immunoSEQ multiplex PCR, the repertoire was profiled, and TCRdb retains in-frame clones only, with some absent. The sample records about 64,000 clones, almost 97% being singletons. Trimming took 2 bases from V and 4 from J; bases not matched to a gene: 2. From germline, CDR1 is GTSNPN and CDR2 SVGIG (reference sequence). This CDR3 has 13 amino acids. The rearrangement joins TRBV30 to TRBJ2-7; TRBD1 matches at 10 bases. The receptor's source is a female donor with multiple sclerosis, enrolled in a pregnancy study. Sequenced here: CD8+ T cells from peripheral blood mononuclear cells, sampled after pregnancy. The DNA of the CDR3 is TGTGCCTGGAGTTGGGACAGGGGATACGAGCAGTACTTC. Its translation is CAWSWDRGYEQYF.